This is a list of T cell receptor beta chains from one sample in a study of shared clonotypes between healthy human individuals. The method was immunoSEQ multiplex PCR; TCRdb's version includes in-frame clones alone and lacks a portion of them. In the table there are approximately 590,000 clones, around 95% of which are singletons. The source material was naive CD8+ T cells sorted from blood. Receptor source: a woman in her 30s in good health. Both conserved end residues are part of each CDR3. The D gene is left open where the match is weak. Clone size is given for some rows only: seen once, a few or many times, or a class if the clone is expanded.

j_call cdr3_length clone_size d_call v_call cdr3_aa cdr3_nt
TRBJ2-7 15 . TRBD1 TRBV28 CASSLRDRGSSEQYF TGTGCCAGCAGTCTCCGGGACAGGGGGAGCTCCGAGCAGTACTTC
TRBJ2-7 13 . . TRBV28 CASRPSAAYEQYF TGTGCCAGCAGGCCTAGCGCGGCCTACGAGCAGTACTTC
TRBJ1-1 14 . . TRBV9 CASSVDGGGTEAFF TGTGCCAGCAGCGTAGATGGCGGCGGCACTGAAGCTTTCTTT
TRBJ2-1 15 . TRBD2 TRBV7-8 CASSPGLAGVHEQFF TGTGCCAGCAGCCCAGGACTAGCGGGAGTACATGAGCAGTTCTTC
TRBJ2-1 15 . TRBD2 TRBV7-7 CASSNGPTSGSFQFF TGTGCCAGCAGCAACGGCCCTACTAGCGGGAGTTTTCAGTTCTTC
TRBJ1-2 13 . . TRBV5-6 CASSLDSNYGYTF TGTGCCAGCAGCCTGGACAGTAACTATGGCTACACCTTC
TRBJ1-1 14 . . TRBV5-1 CASSLESLSTEAFF TGCGCCAGCAGCTTGGAGAGCTTGAGCACTGAAGCTTTCTTT
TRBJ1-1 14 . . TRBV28 CASSLWRGSTEAFF TGTGCCAGCAGTTTGTGGAGAGGGAGCACTGAAGCTTTCTTT
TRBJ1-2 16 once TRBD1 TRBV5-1 CASSLELDRAGRGYTF TGCGCCAGCAGCTTAGAGCTGGACAGGGCCGGCAGGGGCTACACCTTC
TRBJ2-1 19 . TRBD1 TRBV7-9 CASSLAGLVWTGGYNEQFF TGTGCCAGCAGCTTAGCAGGGTTGGTATGGACAGGGGGGTACAATGAGCAGTTCTTC
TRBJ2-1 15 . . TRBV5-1 CASSLHRGSQGEQFF TGCGCCAGCAGCTTACACCGGGGCAGTCAGGGTGAGCAGTTCTTC
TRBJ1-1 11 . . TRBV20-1 CSARVGAEAFF TGCAGTGCCCGAGTTGGGGCCGAAGCTTTCTTT
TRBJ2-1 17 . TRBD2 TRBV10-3 CAISEGLAGDWYNEQFF TGTGCCATCAGTGAGGGACTAGCGGGAGACTGGTACAATGAGCAGTTCTTC
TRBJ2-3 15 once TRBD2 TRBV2 CASREAGGPTDTQYF TGTGCCAGCAGGGAAGCGGGAGGGCCAACAGATACGCAGTATTTT